This T cell receptor beta chain stems from a study of cytomegalovirus exposure and HLA in healthy donors. Notes on the study in general: Segments of the TCR beta V type were, in most cases, productive about 90% or about 30% of the time in an earlier analysis. CMV serostatus was the sole immune exposure data available. HLA alleles showed associations with some 15,000 TCR beta sequences in a later analysis, at a 0.05 false discovery rate.

As regards this clone: Its specificity is not known.

The length of the CDR3 is 15 residues. The J segment lost 7 bases and the V segment lost 3 bases, leaving 5 bases of the junction unmatched. Germline loops: CDR1 LNHDA, CDR2 SQIVND (reference sequence). The PCR ran on 60 Vbeta and 13 Jbeta primers. Method: immunoSEQ multiplex PCR; TCRdb's copy keeps in-frame clones and lacks some. The sample holds 200,000 or so clones, roughly 87% seen once. The chain carries TRBV19 and TRBJ1-6; 8 nucleotides line up with TRBD1. This receptor was taken from a girl under three years old in good health and CMV-seronegative. Input material: PBMCs. CDR3 DNA: TGTGCCAGTAGTATTGTGGACAGGGCAAATTCACCCCTCCACTTT. Protein sequence: CASSIVDRANSPLHF.